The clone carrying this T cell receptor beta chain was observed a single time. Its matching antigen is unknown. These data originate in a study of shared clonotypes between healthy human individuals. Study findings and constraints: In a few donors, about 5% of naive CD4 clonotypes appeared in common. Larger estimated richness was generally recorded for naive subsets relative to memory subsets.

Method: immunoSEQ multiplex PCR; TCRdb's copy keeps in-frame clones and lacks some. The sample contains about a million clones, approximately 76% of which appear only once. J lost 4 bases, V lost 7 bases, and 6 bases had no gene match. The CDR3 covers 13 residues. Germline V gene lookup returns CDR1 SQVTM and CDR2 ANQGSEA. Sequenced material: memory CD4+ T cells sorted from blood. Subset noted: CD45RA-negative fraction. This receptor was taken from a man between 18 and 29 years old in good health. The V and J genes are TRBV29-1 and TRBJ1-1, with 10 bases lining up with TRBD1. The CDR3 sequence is CSGDRGGGTEAFF. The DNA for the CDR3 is TGCAGCGGGGACAGGGGCGGGGGCACTGAAGCTTTCTTT. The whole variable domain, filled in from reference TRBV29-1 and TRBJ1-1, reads SAVISQKPSRDICQRGTSLTIQCQVDSQVTMMFWYRQQPGQSLTLIATANQGSEATYESGFVIDKFPISRPNLTFSTLTVSNMSPEDSSIYLCSGDRGGGTEAFFGQGTRLTVV.